This TCR beta chain was sequenced in a study of blood T cell repertoires in COVID-19. Turning to the study itself: Sources were T cells, B-cell-depleted T cells, or PBMCs; the material itself was cDNA or gDNA.

Two negative PCRs, clearance, or symptom resolution had been documented for recovered Cohort 3 donors. In the original workflow: How many nucleated cells were present was estimated from reference gene primer amplification. Libraries were prepared by immunoSEQ multiplex PCR; TCRdb keeps only in-frame clonotypes and omits some of them. From that table come the V and J calls and clone size; the DNA was used to work out D and trimming. The sample carries just over 300,000 clones, around 86% recorded once. This CDR3 has 15 residues. The ends were cut back, 0 bases at V and 0 bases at J, with 9 bases in the middle. Germline V gene lookup returns CDR1 PRHDT and CDR2 FYEKMQ (reference sequence).

The chain uses TRBV13 and TRBJ2-7; perhaps TRBD2 as D (5 bases). The sample comprised PBMCs or T cells enriched from blood (not recorded which). The TCR sequence derives from a young man who had recovered from COVID-19. The CDR3 DNA reads as TGTGCCAGCAGCTTAGGGGGAGAGAGCTCCTACGAGCAGTACTTC. Translating it yields CASSLGGESSYEQYF.